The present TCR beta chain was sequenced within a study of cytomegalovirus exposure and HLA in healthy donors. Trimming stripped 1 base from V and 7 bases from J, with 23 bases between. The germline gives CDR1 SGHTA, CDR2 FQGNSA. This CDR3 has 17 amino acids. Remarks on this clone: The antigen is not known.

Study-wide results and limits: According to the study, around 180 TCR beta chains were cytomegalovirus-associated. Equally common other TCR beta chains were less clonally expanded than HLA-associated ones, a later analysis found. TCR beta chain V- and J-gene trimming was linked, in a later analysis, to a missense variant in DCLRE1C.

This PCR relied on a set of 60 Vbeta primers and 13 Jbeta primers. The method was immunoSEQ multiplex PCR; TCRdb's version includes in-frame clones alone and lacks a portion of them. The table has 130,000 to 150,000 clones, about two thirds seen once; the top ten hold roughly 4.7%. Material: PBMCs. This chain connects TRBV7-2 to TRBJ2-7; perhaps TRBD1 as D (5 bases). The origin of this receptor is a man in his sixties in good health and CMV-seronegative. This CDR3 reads CASSLEAPGSLAPEQYF. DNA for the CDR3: TGTGCCAGCAGCTTAGAGGCCCCAGGGTCCCTCGCCCCGGAGCAGTACTTC.